The sequence of this T cell receptor (beta chain) was determined in a study of blood T cell repertoires in COVID-19. Study in general: COVID-19 samples from acute and convalescent phases originated in the United States, Italy and Spain. PBMCs, B-cell-depleted T cells, or T cells provided the cDNA or gDNA that made up the material.

Per the germline V gene, CDR1 is ENHRY and CDR2 is SYGVKD. CDR3 length: 14 residues. J lost 7 bases, V lost 3 bases, and 2 bases had no gene match. Under the authors' procedure: Using reference gene primer amplification, nucleated cell counts were estimated. Produced via immunoSEQ multiplex PCR; TCRdb's table is partial and in-frame only. Clone size and V and J calls were adopted from that table, with D and trimming inferred from the DNA. The repertoire holds about 130,000 clones, with over 75% as singletons. The chain couples TRBV10-3 to TRBJ1-6, with 8 bases identical to TRBD1. Sequencing was done on a sample of peripheral blood. This receptor was identified in a woman of 80 years or more with acute or convalescent COVID-19. The DNA of the CDR3 is TGTGCCATCAGTGACAGGGGGCTGAATTCACCCCTCCACTTT. Translated, it gives CAISDRGLNSPLHF.